The clone carrying this T cell receptor beta chain was picked up a small number of times. Its specificity is not known. The repertoire was sequenced with immunoSEQ multiplex PCR; TCRdb's copy has only in-frame clones and lacks some. Counted here are about 130,000 clones, about 88% occurring once; the ten biggest clones make up less than 10%. The data originate from a study of identifying expanded T cells in peripheral blood. General study points: Technical replicates showed roughly 1.2 changed clones; two weeks 15 to 20; four weeks 19. Across healthy donors, higher total template counts meant significantly greater approximately 2-week count variance.

Per the germline V gene, CDR1 is KGHSH and CDR2 is LQKENI. Between the trimmed V and J ends, which lost 4 bases and 7 bases, there was a span of 14 bases. CDR3 length: 15 amino acids. Healthy donors had no documented immune events, such as infections, while sampled. The clonotype comes from a person between 18 and 75 years old in good health. The sample consisted of blood. This chain links TRBV18 with TRBJ1-6, with a possible D match to TRBD1 (6 bases). The CDR3: CASSRAPGENSPLHF. The CDR3 DNA follows: TGTGCCAGCTCACGGGCCCCAGGGGAGAATTCACCCCTCCACTTT.